The source of this T cell receptor beta chain is a study of regulatory T cells in long-lasting Graves disease. Combining iRepertoire HTBI primers with Arm-PCR of CDR3 regions, the authors built TCR beta libraries. One entry per CDR3 protein results from TCRdb running MiXCR on the multiplex PCR reads. Here the sample spans roughly 350,000 distinct CDR3 sequences, around 15% being singletons. Time point noted: newly diagnosed GD, antithyroid drugs for less than 3 months. The TCR library was made from RNA that had been extracted from PBMCs in TRIzol. Many counts were recorded for this clonotype. The germline V and J ends were trimmed by 6 bases and 2 bases, with 5 bases remaining between them. CDR3 length: 11 amino acids. Looked up from germline, CDR1 is MNHEY and CDR2 is SMNVEV (reference sequence). The same sample was also studied in work on T cells in Graves' hyperthyroidism and ophthalmopathy. That study reports: Clinical symptoms, serum thyroxine, TRAb, thyroid ultrasound and orbital computed tomography informed diagnoses.

The J gene is TRBJ2-7, the V gene TRBV27; no firm D call. This specimen was peripheral blood mononuclear cells (PBMCs), taken at new diagnosis, from a patient treated with antithyroid drugs. The sequence was collected from a woman under 30 with Graves disease. As DNA, the CDR3 is TGTGCCAGCAGGGGAACCTACGAGCAGTACTTC. Amino acid sequence: CASRGTYEQYF.